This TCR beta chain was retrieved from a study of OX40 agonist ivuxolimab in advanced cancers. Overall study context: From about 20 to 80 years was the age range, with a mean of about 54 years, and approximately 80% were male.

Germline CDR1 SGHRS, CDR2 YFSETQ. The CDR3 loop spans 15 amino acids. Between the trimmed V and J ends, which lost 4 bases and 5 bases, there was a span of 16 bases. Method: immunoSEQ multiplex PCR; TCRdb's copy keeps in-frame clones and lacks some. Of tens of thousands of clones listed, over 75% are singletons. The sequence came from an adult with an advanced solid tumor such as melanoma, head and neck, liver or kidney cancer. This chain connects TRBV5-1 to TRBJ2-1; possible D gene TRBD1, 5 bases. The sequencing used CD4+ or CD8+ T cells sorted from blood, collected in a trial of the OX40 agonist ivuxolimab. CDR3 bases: TGCGCCAGCAGCCAGGGCGGAAGGGCACACAATGAGCAGTTCTTC. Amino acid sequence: CASSQGGRAHNEQFF.